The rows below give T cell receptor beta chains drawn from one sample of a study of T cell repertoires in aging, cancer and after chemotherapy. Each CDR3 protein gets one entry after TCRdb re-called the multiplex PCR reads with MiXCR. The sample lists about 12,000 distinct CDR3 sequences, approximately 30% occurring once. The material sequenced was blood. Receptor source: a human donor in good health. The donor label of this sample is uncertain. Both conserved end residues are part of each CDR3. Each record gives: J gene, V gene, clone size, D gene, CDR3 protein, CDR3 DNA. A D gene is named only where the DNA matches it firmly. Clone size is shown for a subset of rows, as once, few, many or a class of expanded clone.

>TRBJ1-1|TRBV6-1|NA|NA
CASSVAGGDTEAFF
TGTGCCAGCAGTGTGGCGGGGGGAGACACTGAAGCTTTCTTT
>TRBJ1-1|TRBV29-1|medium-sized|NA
CSVEAQSNTEAFF
TGCAGCGTTGAAGCCCAGAGCAACACTGAAGCTTTCTTT
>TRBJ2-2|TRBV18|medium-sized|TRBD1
CASSPGTDTGELFF
TGTGCCAGCTCACCAGGGACAGACACCGGGGAGCTGTTTTTT
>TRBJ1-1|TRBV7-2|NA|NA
CASSFLQGLNTEAFF
TGTGCCAGCAGCTTTCTACAGGGCCTTAACACTGAAGCTTTCTTT
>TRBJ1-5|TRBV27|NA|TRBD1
CASSSQGQAGQPQHF
TGTGCCAGCAGTTCCCAAGGACAGGCTGGGCAGCCCCAGCATTTT
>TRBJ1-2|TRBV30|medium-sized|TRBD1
CAWSVLGSGGDGYTF
TGTGCCTGGAGTGTACTAGGGTCAGGGGGTGATGGCTACACCTTC
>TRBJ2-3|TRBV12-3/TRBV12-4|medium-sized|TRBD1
CASSLGGTGPDTQYF
TGTGCCAGCAGTTTAGGGGGGACAGGCCCCGATACGCAGTATTTT
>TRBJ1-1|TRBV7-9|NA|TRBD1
CASSRTSGTGGEAFF
TGTGCCAGCAGCCGAACCTCCGGGACAGGGGGCGAAGCTTTCTTT
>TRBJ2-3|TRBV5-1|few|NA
CASSLADRSTDTQYF
TGCGCCAGCAGCTTGGCGGACAGAAGCACAGATACGCAGTATTTT
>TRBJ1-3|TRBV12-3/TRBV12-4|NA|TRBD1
CASSTYRGSGNTIYF
TGTGCCAGCAGTACATACAGGGGCTCTGGAAACACCATATATTTT
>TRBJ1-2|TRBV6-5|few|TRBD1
CASSYSRTGGDYGYTF
TGTGCCAGCAGTTACTCGCGGACAGGGGGGGACTATGGCTACACCTTC
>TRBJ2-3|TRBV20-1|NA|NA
CSARRDGYTDTQYF
TGCAGTGCTAGGAGGGATGGCTACACAGATACGCAGTATTTT
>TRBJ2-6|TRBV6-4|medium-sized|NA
CASSDGGTGANVLTF
TGTGCCAGCAGTGACGGGGGGACTGGGGCCAACGTCCTGACTTTC
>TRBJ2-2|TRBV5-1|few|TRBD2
CASATAGGNTGELFF
TGCGCCAGCGCAACAGCGGGGGGGAACACCGGGGAGCTGTTTTTT
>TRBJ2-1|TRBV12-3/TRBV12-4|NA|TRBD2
CASRRSGGGDEQFF
TGTGCCAGCCGCCGTAGCGGGGGTGGCGATGAGCAGTTCTTC
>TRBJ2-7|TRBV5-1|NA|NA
CASSLQGHEQYF
TGCGCCAGCAGCCTTCAGGGCCACGAGCAGTACTTC
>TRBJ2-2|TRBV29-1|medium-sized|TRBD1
CSVEDGQGDTGELFF
TGCAGCGTTGAAGATGGGCAGGGGGACACCGGGGAGCTGTTTTTT
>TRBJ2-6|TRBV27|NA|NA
CASSFSGANVLTF
TGTGCCAGCAGTTTCTCTGGGGCCAACGTCCTGACTTTC
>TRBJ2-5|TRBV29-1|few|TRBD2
CSVEKRLSSGGFQETQYF
TGCAGCGTTGAAAAACGGCTCTCTAGCGGGGGCTTCCAAGAGACCCAGTACTTC
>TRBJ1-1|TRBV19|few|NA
CASSIGNTEAFF
TGTGCCAGTAGTATAGGTAACACTGAAGCTTTCTTT
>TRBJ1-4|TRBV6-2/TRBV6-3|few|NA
CASSYSQGSGNEKLFF
TGTGCCAGCAGTTACTCCCAGGGGTCGGGTAATGAAAAACTGTTTTTT
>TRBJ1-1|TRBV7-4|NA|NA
CASSQHGGQRNTEAFF
TGTGCCAGCAGCCAACACGGGGGGCAAAGGAACACTGAAGCTTTCTTT
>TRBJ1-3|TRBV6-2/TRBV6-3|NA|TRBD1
CASSYSRRGLAGNTIYF
TGTGCCAGCAGTTACTCCCGTAGGGGGCTAGCGGGAAACACCATATATTTT
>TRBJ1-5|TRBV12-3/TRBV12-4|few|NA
CASSLLAGNQPQHF
TGTGCCAGCAGTTTATTAGCAGGGAATCAGCCCCAGCATTTT
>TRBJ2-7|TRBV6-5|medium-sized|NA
CASSYSSGREQYF
TGTGCCAGCAGTTACTCTTCAGGTCGCGAGCAGTACTTC
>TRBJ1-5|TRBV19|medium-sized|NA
CASSIWRDSNQPQHF
TGTGCCAGTAGTATTTGGCGGGACAGCAATCAGCCCCAGCATTTT
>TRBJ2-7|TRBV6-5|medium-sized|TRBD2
CASSSGGGTEQYF
TGTGCCAGCAGTTCGGGCGGGGGGACCGAGCAGTACTTC
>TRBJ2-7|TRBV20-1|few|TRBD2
CSADGGGPSYEQYF
TGCAGTGCAGATGGGGGGGGTCCCTCCTACGAGCAGTACTTC
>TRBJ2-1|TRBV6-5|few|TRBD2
CASTWTSNEQFF
TGTGCCAGCACTTGGACTAGCAATGAGCAGTTCTTC
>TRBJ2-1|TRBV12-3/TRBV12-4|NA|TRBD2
CASIAGGGNEQFF
TGTGCCAGCATTGCGGGGGGCGGGAATGAGCAGTTCTTC
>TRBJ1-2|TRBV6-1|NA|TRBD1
CASSEKTGTDGYTF
TGTGCCAGCAGTGAAAAAACCGGGACAGATGGCTACACCTTC
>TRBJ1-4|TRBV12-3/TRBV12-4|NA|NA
CASTSGRGVANEKLFF
TGTGCCAGCACATCGGGTAGAGGGGTGGCTAATGAAAAACTGTTTTTT
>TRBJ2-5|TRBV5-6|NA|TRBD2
CASSLAGTQETQYF
TGTGCCAGCAGCTTAGCGGGGACCCAAGAGACCCAGTACTTC
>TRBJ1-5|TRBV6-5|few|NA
CASTPRIGNQPQHF
TGTGCCAGCACCCCAAGAATTGGGAATCAGCCCCAGCATTTT
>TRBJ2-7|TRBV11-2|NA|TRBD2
CASSPSYVTSVYEQYF
TGTGCCAGCAGCCCAAGTTACGTGACTAGCGTTTACGAGCAGTACTTC
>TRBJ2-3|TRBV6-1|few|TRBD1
CASGLGQGATDTQYF
TGTGCCAGCGGGCTGGGACAGGGGGCAACAGATACGCAGTATTTT